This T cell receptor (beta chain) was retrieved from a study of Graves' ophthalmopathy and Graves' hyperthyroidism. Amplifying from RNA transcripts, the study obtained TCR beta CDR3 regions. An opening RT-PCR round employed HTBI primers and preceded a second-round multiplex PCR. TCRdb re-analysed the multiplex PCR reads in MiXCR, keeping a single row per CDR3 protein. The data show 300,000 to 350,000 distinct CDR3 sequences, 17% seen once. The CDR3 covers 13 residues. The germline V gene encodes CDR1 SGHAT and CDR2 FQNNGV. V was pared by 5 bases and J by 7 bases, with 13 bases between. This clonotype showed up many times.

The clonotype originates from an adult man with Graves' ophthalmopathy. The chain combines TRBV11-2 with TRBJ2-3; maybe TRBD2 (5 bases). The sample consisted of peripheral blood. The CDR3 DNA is TGTGCCAGCAGCGGCCTCGGGGTTAATACGCAGTATTTT. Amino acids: CASSGLGVNTQYF.